This T cell receptor beta chain was observed in a study of PD-1 blockade in classical Hodgkin lymphoma (TCRdb year 2020). Study-level background: Nivolumab dosing was 3 mg/kg intravenously every 2 weeks, continuing until either disease progression or unacceptable toxicity. The study used CyTOF and TCR beta sequencing to define a peripheral blood immune signature of response to PD-1 blockade in classical Hodgkin lymphoma.

The CDR3 runs 14 amino acids, cysteine and phenylalanine included. Here the CDR3 DNA is all that survives: 42 bases in frame from base 1. Unmatched junction bases come to 5, with V trimmed by 1 base and J by 5 bases. CDR1 LNHNV and CDR2 YYDKDF are derived from the germline V gene (reference sequence). In this sample, this clone turned up once. It has no known antigen specificity. No per-base quality is available; no much larger clone lies one base away. The sample's time point label is to be understood as: cycle 2 day 1 (C2D1) of nivolumab. Every trial patient had relapsed after autologous stem cell transplantation, and cohorts A, B and C differed in prior brentuximab vedotin exposure. The trial cohort was composed of some 57 patients with relapsed/refractory classical Hodgkin lymphoma, for whom complete response, partial response or progressive disease was recorded as best overall response. Single-agent nivolumab was administered to trial patients in the multi-cohort phase II CheckMate 205 trial. Best overall response was determined by an independent review committee according to the 2007 International Working Group response criteria. Trial PBMCs were obtained immediately prior to nivolumab initiation (C1D1) and on therapy at cycle 2 day 1 and cycle 4 day 1. Peripheral blood was collected in 8 mL Vacutainer Cell Preparation Tubes, from which PBMCs were isolated by centrifugation and then cryopreserved.

Broad study findings and their caveats: Trial patients achieving complete response had baseline diversity similar to newly diagnosed patients, whereas partial responders and progressors had significantly lower diversity. By C4D1, a significant rise was seen in CD4+ TCR diversity but not in CD8+ TCR diversity (p=0.0027 vs p=0.16), and the rise was most apparent among complete responders (p=0.02). Only a single clinical trial cohort was studied, and what caused the repertoire differences, possibly disease activity or prior therapy, remained undefined. Diversity was lower in patients who began nivolumab less than 1 year after ASCT, so these patients were left out of later analyses to avoid confounding by immune reconstitution. Baseline TCR diversity was reported as lower in newly diagnosed patients than in healthy donors, and lower still in relapsed/refractory patients.

The Qiagen DNeasy kit was used to extract genomic DNA both from unsorted PBMCs and from the negatively selected CD4+ and CD8+ fractions. TCR beta CDR3 regions were subjected to amplification by immunoSEQ multiplex PCR with primers that anneal to V and J segments. A synthetic immune receptor repertoire was used to minimize amplification bias, and any remaining bias was removed computationally after sequencing. For the original study's pipeline: Custom Python scripts were used to quantify repertoire diversity as the Shannon entropy index. Unsorted, CD4+ and CD8+ repertoires were examined separately, except in combined analyses, for which CD4+ and CD8+ sequences were merged in silico. Clonal expansion was defined as a frequency increase of at least 2-fold after treatment compared with C1D1, and clones undetected at baseline were assigned a pseudocount of 0.5. Clones with 0 or 1 copy at C1D1 were classified as singleton clones, and clones with 2 or more copies were classified as non-singleton clones. By matching protein sequences in sorted samples from the same patient, clones expanded in unsorted samples were annotated as CD4+, CD8+ or unknown. Wilcoxon tests on paired samples were used to test changes in diversity from C1D1 to C4D1. What TCRdb holds here is the immuneACCESS table cut down to in-frame rearrangements. Part of the clones is not present; checked against another copy, under half of the missing clones reflect an unresolved V gene, and the others are unexplained. V, J and clone size are taken as reported in that table, and D and trimming were inferred from the DNA itself. The sample includes about 43,000 clones, with over 65% observed a single time. Clones ranked in the top ten supply about 3% of the sample.

The sample consisted of peripheral blood mononuclear cells (PBMCs), taken before the second cycle of nivolumab. Recombination linked TRBV15 to TRBJ2-7; 7 bases in the middle match TRBD1. The clonotype originates from a human donor with classical Hodgkin lymphoma. The nucleotide sequence reads TGTGCCACCAGCAGAGGTCAGGGGGTCGACGAGCAGTACTTC. This yields the protein CATSRGQGVDEQYF.